The source of this T cell receptor beta chain is a study of T cell responses to AZD1222 COVID-19 vaccine. Study-wide points: Spike-specific TCR breadth and depth grew following two AZD1222 doses. Females outnumbered males among donors, who were mostly white British; clonal diversity was possibly underestimated.

This clone appeared once. Its cognate antigen is unknown. Libraries were prepared by immunoSEQ multiplex PCR; TCRdb keeps only in-frame clonotypes and omits some of them. The sample holds more than 110,000 clones, about 91% seen once. This CDR3 comprises 13 residues. V lost 5 bases and J lost 5; bases outside the gene matches: 2. Germline CDR1 reads SGHTA; CDR2 reads FQGTGA. The rearrangement links TRBV7-3 to TRBJ2-7, with 11 nucleotides matching TRBD2. The origin of this receptor is an adult who received the AZD1222 COVID-19 vaccine. The sample in question was peripheral blood, obtained 28 days after the second AZD1222 dose. The CDR3 loop reads CASSQGLADEQYF. The DNA of the CDR3 is TGTGCCAGCAGCCAGGGACTAGCGGACGAGCAGTACTTC.